The present TCR beta chain was sequenced within a study of shared T cell receptors in the human thymus. The length of the CDR3 is 15 residues. Here immunoSEQ multiplex PCR was the method, and the copy in TCRdb shows in-frame clones only, minus some. The sample lists 640,000 or so clones, approximately 89% occurring once. The data were also submitted as part of a second study, on human thymus T cells. That work states: Those donating were healthy Finnish infants in corrective surgery for congenital heart defects. The thymus tissue came from resections taken during corrective heart surgery.

This chain joins TRBV21-1 and TRBJ2-7; whether TRBD1, the table's D call, matches the DNA was not checked. TRBV21-1 constitutes a pseudogene. The source of this sequence is a boy under two years old with a congenital heart defect. Sequenced sample: thymocytes. For the CDR3, the DNA is TGTGCCATCATCGACCGGGACAGGGACCCCTACGAGCAGTACTTC. It codes for CAIIDRDRDPYEQYF.